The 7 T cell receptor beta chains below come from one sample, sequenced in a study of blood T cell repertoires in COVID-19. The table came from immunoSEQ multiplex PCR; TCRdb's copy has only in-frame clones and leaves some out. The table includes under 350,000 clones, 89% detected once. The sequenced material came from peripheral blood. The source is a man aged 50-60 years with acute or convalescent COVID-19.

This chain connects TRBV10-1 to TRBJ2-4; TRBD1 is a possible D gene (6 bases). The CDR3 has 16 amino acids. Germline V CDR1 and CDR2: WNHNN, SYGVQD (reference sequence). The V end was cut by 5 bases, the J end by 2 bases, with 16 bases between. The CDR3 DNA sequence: TGCGCCAGCAGTCCACAGGGTTCTTTTCCCAAAAACATTCAGTACTTC. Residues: CASSPQGSFPKNIQYF.

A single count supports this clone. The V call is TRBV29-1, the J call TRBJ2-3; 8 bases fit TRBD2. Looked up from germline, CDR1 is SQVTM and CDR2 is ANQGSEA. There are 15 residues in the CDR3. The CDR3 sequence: CSSAGGVPSTDTQYF. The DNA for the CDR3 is TGCAGTTCCGCCGGGGGGGTCCCTAGCACAGATACGCAGTATTTT.

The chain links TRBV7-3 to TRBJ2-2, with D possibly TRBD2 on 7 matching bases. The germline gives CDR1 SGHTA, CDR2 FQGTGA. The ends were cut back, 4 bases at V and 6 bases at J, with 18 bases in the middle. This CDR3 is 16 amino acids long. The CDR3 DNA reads TGTGCCAGCAGCTCCCGTGGGGGGGGCGGTCCCGGGGAGCTGTTTTTT. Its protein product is CASSSRGGGGPGELFF.

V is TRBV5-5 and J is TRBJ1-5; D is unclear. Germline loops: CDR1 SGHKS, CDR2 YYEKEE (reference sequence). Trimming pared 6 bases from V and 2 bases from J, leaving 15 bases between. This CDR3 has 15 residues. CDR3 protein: CASTLESGGNQPQHF. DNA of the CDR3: TGTGCCAGCACCCTGGAATCGGGTGGCAATCAGCCCCAGCATTTT. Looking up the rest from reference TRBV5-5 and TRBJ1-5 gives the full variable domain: DAGVTQSPTHLIKTRGQQVTLRCSPISGHKSVSWYQQVLGQGPQFIFQYYEKEERGRGNFPDRFSARQFPNYSSELNVNALLLGDSALYLCASTLESGGNQPQHFGDGTRLSIL.

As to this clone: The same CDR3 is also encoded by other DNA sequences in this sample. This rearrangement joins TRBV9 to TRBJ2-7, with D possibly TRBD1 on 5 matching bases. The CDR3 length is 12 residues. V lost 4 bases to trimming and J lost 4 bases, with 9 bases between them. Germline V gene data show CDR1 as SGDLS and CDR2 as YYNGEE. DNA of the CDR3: TGTGCCAGCAGCCCCAGACAGTACGAGCAGTACTTC. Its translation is CASSPRQYEQYF.

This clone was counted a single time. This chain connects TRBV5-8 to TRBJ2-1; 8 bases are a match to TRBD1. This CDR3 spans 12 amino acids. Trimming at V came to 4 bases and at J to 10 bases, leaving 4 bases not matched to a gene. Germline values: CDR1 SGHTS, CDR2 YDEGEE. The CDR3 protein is CASSPTGDEQFF. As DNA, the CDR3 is TGTGCCAGCAGCCCGACAGGGGACGAGCAGTTCTTC.

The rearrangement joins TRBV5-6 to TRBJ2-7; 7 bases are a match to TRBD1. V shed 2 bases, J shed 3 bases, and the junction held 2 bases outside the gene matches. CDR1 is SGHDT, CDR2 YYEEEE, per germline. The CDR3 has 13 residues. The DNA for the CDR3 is TGTGCCAGCAGCTTCGGGACAGACTACGAGCAGTACTTC. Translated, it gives CASSFGTDYEQYF.